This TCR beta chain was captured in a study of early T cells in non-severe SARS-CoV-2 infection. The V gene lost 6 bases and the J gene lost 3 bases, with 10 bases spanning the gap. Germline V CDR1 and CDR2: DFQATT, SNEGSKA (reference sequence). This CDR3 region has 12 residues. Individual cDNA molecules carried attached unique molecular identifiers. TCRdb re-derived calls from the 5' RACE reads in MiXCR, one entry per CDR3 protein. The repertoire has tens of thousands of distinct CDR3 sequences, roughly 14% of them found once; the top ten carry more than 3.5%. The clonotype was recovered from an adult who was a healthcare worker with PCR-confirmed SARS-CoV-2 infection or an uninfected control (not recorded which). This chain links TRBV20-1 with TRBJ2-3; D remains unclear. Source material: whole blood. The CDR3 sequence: CSALGLTDTQYF. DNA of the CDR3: TGCAGTGCCCTCGGCTTAACAGATACGCAGTATTTT.